One and the same sample provided the 27 T cell receptor beta chains below, sequenced in a study of beta chain features in type 1 diabetes. Whole-study results and caveats: TCRB CDR3s were moderately but significantly shorter in Type 1 diabetes patients in all four CD4+ subsets.

No antigen has been assigned to these receptors. What was sequenced were expressed TCRB transcripts, since all of the isolated RNA had been reverse transcribed. The data were produced by immunoSEQ multiplex PCR, yet TCRdb's version contains in-frame clones alone and is incomplete. This sample has about 370,000 clones, with over 8.5% found just once. The sequencing sample was made of central memory CD4+ T cells from blood. The receptors originated from a man younger than 45 with type 1 diabetes.

This clone was recorded a few times. This chain connects TRBV28 to TRBJ2-2; D gene ambiguous. V gave up 5 bases and J gave up 4 bases, with 14 bases separating them. CDR3 size: 15 residues. The V gene's germline CDR1 is MDHEN and CDR2 SYDVKM. The CDR3 bases are TGTGCCAGCAGTCCGATAAGGGCACTCACCGGGGAGCTGTTTTTT. Amino acid sequence: CASSPIRALTGELFF.

This clone came up a few times. The junction and the germline gene differ at one end; a read error may be behind it. This chain links TRBV27 with TRBJ2-1, with 12 bases that match TRBD2. Germline CDR1 is MNHEY and CDR2 is SMNVEV (reference sequence). The CDR3 has 15 amino acids. The CDR3, as DNA: TGTGCCAGCAGCTTATCGGGGCTAGCGGGAGGGGAGCAGTTCTTC. Its translation is CASSLSGLAGGEQFF.

The chain couples TRBV30 to TRBJ2-7; 7 bases align to TRBD2. The CDR3 spans 17 residues. Trimming cost V 0 bases and J 0 bases; bases outside gene matches: 11. Germline loops: CDR1 GTSNPN, CDR2 SVGIG (reference sequence). In DNA, the CDR3 is TGTGCCTGGAGTGTGACTCGAGCGGGAAGTAACTCCTACGAGCAGTACTTC. Its protein product is CAWSVTRAGSNSYEQYF. Filled out from reference TRBV30 and TRBJ2-7, the complete variable domain reads SQTIHQWPATLVQPVGSPLSLECTVEGTSNPNLYWYRQAAGRGLQLLFYSVGIGQISSEVPQNLSASRPQDRQFILSSKKLLLSDSGFYLCAWSVTRAGSNSYEQYFGPGTRLTVT.

The rearrangement links TRBV19 to TRBJ1-3, with D possibly matching TRBD1 (6 bases). Germline V gives CDR1 LNHDA, CDR2 SQIVND (reference sequence). V lost 10 bases and J lost 4, with 14 bases in between. This CDR3 spans 13 amino acids. CDR3 nucleotides: TGTGCCACCATGACAGGAGGCGGAAACACCATATATTTT. Translated: CATMTGGGNTIYF.

This clone was counted a few times. The rearrangement links TRBV27 to TRBJ2-1; 11 bases are a match to TRBD1. This CDR3 has 14 residues. V dropped 3 bases and J dropped 9; count of bases not matched to a gene: 4. Germline assignment: CDR1 MNHEY and CDR2 SMNVEV (reference sequence). The DNA for the CDR3 is TGTGCCAGCAGTTTGGACAGGGGGCAAGGTGAGCAGTTCTTC. Protein product: CASSLDRGQGEQFF.

This clone was recorded many times. This sequence joins TRBV19 and TRBJ1-2, with D possibly being TRBD1 (6 bases). Germline V gene data show CDR1 as LNHDA and CDR2 as SQIVND (reference sequence). CDR3 length: 13 amino acids. V shed 6 bases and J shed 2 bases, with 10 bases lying between them. DNA for the CDR3: TGTGCCAGTAGATCGGACAGAAACTATGGCTACACCTTC. This sequence encodes CASRSDRNYGYTF.

This clone was seen many times. This chain joins TRBV14 and TRBJ2-1; no clear D gene. The CDR3 totals 13 residues. Trimming shortened V by 4 bases and J by 6 bases, and 10 bases separated the two germline ends. Germline CDR1 reads SGHDN; CDR2 reads FVKESK. The CDR3 DNA reads TGTGCCAGCAGCCGGAGAGGTAGCAATGAGCAGTTCTTC. Translating gives CASSRRGSNEQFF.

A few counts support this clone. The rearrangement links TRBV27 to TRBJ2-7; perhaps D is TRBD1 or TRBD2 (6 bases each). Germline loops: CDR1 MNHEY, CDR2 SMNVEV (reference sequence). The CDR3 contains 15 residues. V was pared by 4 bases and J by 0 bases, with 13 bases between. Here the CDR3 reads CASSWGAEFSYEQYF. CDR3 bases: TGTGCCAGCAGTTGGGGGGCGGAGTTCTCCTACGAGCAGTACTTC.

The table lists this clone with a few counts. This chain links TRBV7-2 with TRBJ2-3; no clear D. V was shortened by 0 bases and J by 4 bases, with 5 bases between the two germline ends. CDR3 length equals 13 residues. Germline assignment: CDR1 SGHTA and CDR2 FQGNSA. The CDR3 DNA follows: TGTGCCAGCAGCTTAGCCAAGTCAGATACGCAGTATTTT. Translation gives CASSLAKSDTQYF.

This clone was seen more than once but under ten times. CDR3 bases: TGTGCCAGCAGTCCGGGGGACTATACAGATACGCAGTATTTT. This encodes CASSPGDYTDTQYF. The rearrangement joins TRBV28 to TRBJ2-3; the match to TRBD2 covers 7 bases. The CDR3 is 14 amino acids. Germline V gene sequence: CDR1 MDHEN, CDR2 SYDVKM. V lost 5 bases to trimming and J lost 3 bases; unmatched junction nucleotides: 5.

This clone was counted a few times. The V and J genes are TRBV11-1 and TRBJ2-1; perhaps TRBD1 as D (6 bases). CDR3 length: 15 amino acids. Germline V CDR1 and CDR2: SGHAT, FQDESV (reference sequence). V gave up 2 bases and J gave up 4 bases, with 12 bases separating them. This CDR3 is CASSLNQGLYNEQFF. CDR3 DNA: TGTGCCAGCAGCTTAAATCAGGGGCTGTACAATGAGCAGTTCTTC. The full variable domain, rest sourced from reference TRBV11-1 and TRBJ2-1, is EAEVAQSPRYKITEKSQAVAFWCDPISGHATLYWYRQILGQGPELLVQFQDESVVDDSQLPKDRFSAERLKGVDSTLKIQPAELGDSAMYLCASSLNQGLYNEQFFGPGTRLTVL.

This rearrangement joins TRBV5-1 to TRBJ2-3; the D call may be TRBD1 or TRBD2 (5 bases each). Germline V gene data show CDR1 as SGHRS and CDR2 as YFSETQ. The CDR3 is made up of 15 amino acids. V shed 6 bases and J shed 1 base, with 15 bases lying between them. The chain's CDR3 is CASTSLRDRTDTQYF. In nucleotides, the CDR3 is TGCGCCAGCACAAGTCTAAGGGACCGCACAGATACGCAGTATTTT.

In regard to this clone: A junction end diverges from the germline sequence, so it may reflect a read error. The chain combines TRBV7-2 with TRBJ2-7, with D possibly TRBD1 on 6 matching bases. CDR1 is SGHTA, CDR2 FQGNSA, per germline. The CDR3 totals 13 residues. CDR3 sequence (DNA): TGCGCCAGCAGCCAAAAGACAGGAGGCGAGCAGTACTTC. Protein: CASSQKTGGEQYF. Complete variable domain (other parts from reference TRBV7-2 and TRBJ2-7): GAGVSQSPSNKVTEKGKDVELRCDPISGHTALYWYRQSLGQGLEFLIYFQGNSAPDKSGLPSDRFSAERTGGSVSTLTIQRTQQEDSAVYLCASSQKTGGEQYFGPGTRLTVT.

This clone occurred many times. The V and J genes are TRBV4-1 and TRBJ2-5, with 12 bases that match TRBD2. The germline gives CDR1 MGHRA, CDR2 YSYEKL. This CDR3 is 16 amino acids long. With V trimmed by 4 bases and J by 4 bases, 7 bases remained unmatched. In DNA, the CDR3 is TGCGCCAGCAGCCCCGGACTAGCGGGATTCCTAGAGACCCAGTACTTC. Translated, it gives CASSPGLAGFLETQYF.

This clone was observed a few times. The CDR3 DNA sequence: TGTGCCAGCAGCCCCACGGGAGGGGGAGACAATGAGCAGTTCTTC. Translating gives CASSPTGGGDNEQFF. The rearrangement links TRBV7-6 to TRBJ2-1; 8 positions match TRBD2. Trimming at V came to 5 bases and at J to 5 bases, leaving 8 bases not matched to a gene. Germline V gives CDR1 SGHVS, CDR2 FNYEAQ. CDR3 size: 15 residues.

The rearrangement joins TRBV6-1 to TRBJ2-2; no clear D gene. V was shortened by 10 bases and J by 3 bases, with 9 bases between the two germline ends. The CDR3 runs to 12 residues. Germline V CDR1 and CDR2: MNHNS, SASEGT. The CDR3 sequence is CATFGHTGELFF. CDR3 coding DNA: TGTGCCACCTTTGGTCACACCGGGGAGCTGTTTTTT.

This sequence joins TRBV5-4 and TRBJ1-4; the D gene is possibly TRBD1 (5 bases). There are 13 residues in the CDR3. V shed 4 bases and J shed 5 bases, with 9 bases lying between them. Looked up from germline, CDR1 is SGHNT and CDR2 is YYREEE (reference sequence). The CDR3 coding sequence is TGTGCCAGCAGCCTGGACACGAATGAAAAACTGTTTTTT. It translates to CASSLDTNEKLFF.

This clone was counted at least ten times. The gene calls are TRBV29-1 and TRBJ1-4; no clear D gene. CDR1 and CDR2 from the germline V gene are SQVTM and ANQGSEA. The CDR3 is made up of 13 amino acids. Trimming took off 6 bases at V and 6 bases at J, with 14 bases between the two ends. The CDR3 reads CSVMTVMDEKLFF. The CDR3 DNA is TGCAGCGTCATGACGGTTATGGATGAAAAACTGTTTTTT. The complete variable domain, with remaining parts taken from reference TRBV29-1 and TRBJ1-4, reads SAVISQKPSRDICQRGTSLTIQCQVDSQVTMMFWYRQQPGQSLTLIATANQGSEATYESGFVIDKFPISRPNLTFSTLTVSNMSPEDSSIYLCSVMTVMDEKLFFGSGTQLSVL.

J is TRBJ1-5 and V is TRBV19; D ambiguous. From germline, CDR1 is LNHDA and CDR2 SQIVND (reference sequence). CDR3 length equals 14 residues. Trimming took 8 bases from V and 0 from J, leaving 11 bases between them. This chain's CDR3 is CASGRAYSNQPQHF. CDR3 nucleotide sequence: TGTGCCAGTGGAAGAGCGTATAGCAATCAGCCCCAGCATTTT. Filled out from reference TRBV19 and TRBJ1-5, the complete variable domain reads DGGITQSPKYLFRKEGQNVTLSCEQNLNHDAMYWYRQDPGQGLRLIYYSQIVNDFQKGDIAEGYSVSREKKESFPLTVTSAQKNPTAFYLCASGRAYSNQPQHFGDGTRLSIL.

The V gene is TRBV11-2, the J gene TRBJ2-7; TRBD2 matches at 10 bases. V lost 5 bases, J lost 5 bases, and 9 bases stayed unmatched. Germline-derived CDR1 and CDR2 are SGHAT and FQNNGV. The CDR3 extends over 15 amino acids. The DNA of the CDR3 is TGTGCCAGCAGCCGATCAGGAGCGGGAGGGGACGAGCAGTACTTC. It specifies CASSRSGAGGDEQYF. The full variable domain, with the rest looked up from reference TRBV11-2 and TRBJ2-7, is EAGVAQSPRYKIIEKRQSVAFWCNPISGHATLYWYQQILGQGPKLLIQFQNNGVVDDSQLPKDRFSAERLKGVDSTLKIQPAKLEDSAVYLCASSRSGAGGDEQYFGPGTRLTVT.

Comments on this clone: Sequence at one end of the junction differs from germline and may be a read error. The chain employs TRBV7-9 and TRBJ2-2; 8 nucleotides align to TRBD1. CDR1 and CDR2 from the germline V gene are SEHNR and FQNEAQ (reference sequence). This CDR3 comprises 16 residues. The CDR3 sequence is CASSSRDRTFTGELSF. In DNA form, the CDR3 reads TGTGCCAGCAGCTCCCGGGACAGGACTTTCACCGGGGAGCTGTCTTTT.

V is TRBV6-1 and J is TRBJ1-1, with D unresolved. Deletions cut 3 bases from V and 4 bases from J, with 12 bases between. From germline, CDR1 is MNHNS and CDR2 SASEGT. The CDR3 is made up of 14 amino acids. This chain's CDR3 is CASSEWALGTEAFF. In DNA, the CDR3 is TGTGCCAGCAGTGAGTGGGCCTTGGGCACTGAAGCTTTCTTT.

This chain connects TRBV7-8 to TRBJ1-5; the D is unclear. Germline CDR1 is SGHVS and CDR2 is FQNEAQ. There are 15 residues in the CDR3. V was pared by 3 bases and J by 1 base, with 10 bases between. CDR3: CASSFSQLSNQPQHF. The CDR3 DNA is TGTGCCAGCAGCTTTTCACAGCTCAGCAATCAGCCCCAGCATTTT.

J is TRBJ2-2 and V is TRBV28; D is tentatively TRBD1 or TRBD2 (5 bases each). There are 15 residues in the CDR3. Trimming removed 6 bases at V and 4 bases at J, with 15 bases between. Germline CDR1 is MDHEN and CDR2 is SYDVKM. CDR3 bases: TGTGCCAGCAGCTCGGTGGGGGTTGGCACCGGGGAGCTGTTTTTT. Its protein product is CASSSVGVGTGELFF.

This clone turned up a few times. The V gene is TRBV5-8, the J gene TRBJ2-1; a weak D match, TRBD1 (5 bases). Germline CDR1 reads SGHTS; CDR2 reads YDEGEE. The V gene lost 3 bases and the J gene lost 1 base, with 11 bases spanning the gap. The CDR3 covers 15 residues. CDR3 bases: TGTGCCAGCAGCTCACCCGCAGGGTCCTACAATGAGCAGTTCTTC. It translates to CASSSPAGSYNEQFF. Based on the CDR3 plus reference TRBV5-8 and TRBJ2-1, the full variable domain is EAGVTQSPTHLIKTRGQQATLRCSPISGHTSVYWYQQALGLGLQFLLWYDEGEERNRGNFPPRFSGRQFPNYSSELNVNALELEDSALYLCASSSPAGSYNEQFFGPGTRLTVL.

The chain uses TRBV9 and TRBJ2-7; the D gene is possibly TRBD1 (6 bases). Trimming removed 4 bases from V and 4 bases from J, with 15 bases in between. This CDR3 is built from 14 residues. Germline lookup yields CDR1 SGDLS and CDR2 YYNGEE. The DNA of the CDR3 is TGTGCCAGCAGCCGGTGGACAGACAATTACGAGCAGTACTTC. It encodes CASSRWTDNYEQYF.

A few counts support this clone. This CDR3 reads CASSYRAGQPRYGYTF. CDR3 nucleotides: TGTGCCAGCAGTTATCGGGCGGGACAGCCACGCTATGGCTACACCTTC. The chain carries TRBV6-5 and TRBJ1-2, with 7 bases aligning to TRBD1. CDR3 length: 16 residues. Germline CDR1 and CDR2: MNHEY and SVGAGI. Unmatched junction bases numbered 11, after V lost 3 bases and J lost 4 bases.